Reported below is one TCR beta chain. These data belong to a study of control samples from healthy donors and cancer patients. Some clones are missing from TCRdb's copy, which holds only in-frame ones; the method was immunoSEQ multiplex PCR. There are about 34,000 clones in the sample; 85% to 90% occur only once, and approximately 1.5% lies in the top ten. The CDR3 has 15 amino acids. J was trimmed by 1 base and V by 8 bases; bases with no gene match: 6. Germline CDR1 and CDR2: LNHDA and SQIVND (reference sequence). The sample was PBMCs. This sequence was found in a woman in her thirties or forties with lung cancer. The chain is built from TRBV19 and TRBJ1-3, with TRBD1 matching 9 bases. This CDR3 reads CASWGQGSSGNTIYF. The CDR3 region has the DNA TGTGCCAGTTGGGGACAGGGTTCATCTGGAAACACCATATATTTT.